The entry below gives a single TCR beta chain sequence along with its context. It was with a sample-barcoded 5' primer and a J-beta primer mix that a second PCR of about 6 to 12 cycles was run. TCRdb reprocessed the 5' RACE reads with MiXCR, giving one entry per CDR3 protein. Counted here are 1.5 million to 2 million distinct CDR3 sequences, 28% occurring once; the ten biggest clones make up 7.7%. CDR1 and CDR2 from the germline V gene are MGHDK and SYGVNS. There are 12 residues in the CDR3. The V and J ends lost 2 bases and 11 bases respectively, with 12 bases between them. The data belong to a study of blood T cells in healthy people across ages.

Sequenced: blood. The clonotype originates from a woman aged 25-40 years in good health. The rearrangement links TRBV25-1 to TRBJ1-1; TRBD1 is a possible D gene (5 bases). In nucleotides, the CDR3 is TGTGCCAGCAGTGAAGGGACTACTTACGCTTTCTTT. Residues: CASSEGTTYAFF. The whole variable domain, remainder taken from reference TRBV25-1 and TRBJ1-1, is EADIYQTPRYLVIGTGKKITLECSQTMGHDKMYWYQQDPGMELHLIHYSYGVNSTEKGDLSSESTVSRIRTEHFPLTLESARPSHTSQYLCASSEGTTYAFFGQGTRLTVV.